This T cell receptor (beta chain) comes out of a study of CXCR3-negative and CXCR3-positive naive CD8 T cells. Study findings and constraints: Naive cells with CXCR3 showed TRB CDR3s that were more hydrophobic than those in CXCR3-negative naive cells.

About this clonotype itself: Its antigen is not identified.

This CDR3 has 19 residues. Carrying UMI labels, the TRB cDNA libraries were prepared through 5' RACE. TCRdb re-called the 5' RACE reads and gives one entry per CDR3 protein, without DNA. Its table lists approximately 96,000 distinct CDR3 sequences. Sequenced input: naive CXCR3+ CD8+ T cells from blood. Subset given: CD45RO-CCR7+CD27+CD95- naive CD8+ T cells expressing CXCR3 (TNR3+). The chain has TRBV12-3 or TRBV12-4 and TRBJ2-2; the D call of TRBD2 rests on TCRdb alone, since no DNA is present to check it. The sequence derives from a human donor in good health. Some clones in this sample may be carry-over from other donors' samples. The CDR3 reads CASSLAGLAGGRLGGELFF.